This TCR beta chain was documented in a study of T cell changes during pregnancy in multiple sclerosis (dated by TCRdb to the late 2010s). About the full investigation: The study looked at changes in the T cell repertoire across pregnancy in women with multiple sclerosis.

Of note for this clone: Its antigen remains undetermined. No clone much larger than this one lies a single base away; base qualities are absent.

V ends up 8 bases short and J 1 base short, with an unmatched junction base count of 10. Its CDR3 holds 16 amino acids, cysteine through phenylalanine. The only DNA kept is the CDR3, 48 bases in frame from the first base. Via the germline V gene (reference sequence), CDR1 is MNHEY and CDR2 SMNVEV. The library was obtained by the immunoSEQ multiplex PCR assay. TCRdb took this table from immuneACCESS and kept in-frame rearrangements with V and J called. Such tables lack part of the clones; where checked against another copy, unresolved V genes explain under half of the gap, and the rest is unexplained. The sample table contains about 80,000 clones; only one count was recorded for 92% of them. The ten largest clones represent around 2.6% of the sample.

The sequence is built from TRBV27 and TRBJ1-1; 10 bases in the middle match TRBD1. The sequences come from peripheral blood, collected before pregnancy. This receptor was obtained from a female donor with multiple sclerosis, enrolled in a pregnancy study. The CDR3 sequence is CASGDRGRLGNTEAFF. The nucleotide sequence reads as follows: TGTGCCAGCGGGGACAGGGGACGGCTAGGGAACACTGAAGCTTTCTTT.